The next 10 T cell receptor beta chains were all read from a single sample in a study of cytomegalovirus exposure and HLA in healthy donors (dated by TCRdb to 2017 to 2019). Libraries were prepared through the immunoSEQ multiplex PCR assay. For the multiplex PCR, a mixture combining 60 forward primers for TCR Vbeta segments and 13 reverse primers for TCR Jbeta segments was used. TCRdb retrieved this table from immuneACCESS and kept in-frame rearrangements only. Not all clones are present; in checked studies, unresolved V genes account for under half, and no reason is known for the remainder. The sample profile shows about 98,000 clones; 70% to 80% of them were found once. The ten largest account for 9.5% to 12% of the sample. Sequences were obtained from PBMCs. Receptors originate from a man aged 18 to 29 in good health and CMV-seropositive.

V usage is TRBV5-8 and J usage is TRBJ1-5, with a weak D call TRBD1 (5 bases). CDR3 length: 13 residues. V was shortened by 3 bases and J by 6 bases, with 10 bases between the two germline ends. Germline V gene lookup returns CDR1 SGHTS and CDR2 YDEGEE. The DNA for the CDR3 is TGTGCCAGCAGCTGGACACCTCGTCAGCCCCAGCATTTT. Translated, it gives CASSWTPRQPQHF.

The rearrangement joins TRBV5-1 to TRBJ2-7; TRBD2 might be the D (6 bases). Germline V gives CDR1 SGHRS, CDR2 YFSETQ. The V gene lost 4 bases and the J gene lost 12 bases, with 17 bases spanning the gap. The CDR3 spans 12 residues. This chain's CDR3 is CASSPSGEYAYF. The CDR3 nucleotides are TGCGCCAGCAGCCCCTCGGGGGAGTACGCGTACTTC.

The chain carries TRBV5-1 and TRBJ1-1, with TRBD1 matching 8 bases. Germline CDR1 is SGHRS and CDR2 is YFSETQ. J lost 1 base, V lost 4 bases, and 6 bases had no gene match. CDR3 length: 15 amino acids. CDR3 amino acids: CASSNLDRANTEAFF. The CDR3 nucleotides read TGCGCCAGCAGCAACCTGGACAGGGCGAACACTGAAGCTTTCTTT.

The rearrangement links TRBV28 to TRBJ1-1, with 9 bases that match TRBD1. V shed 6 bases and J 9 bases; nucleotides not matched to a gene: 5. Germline CDR1 is MDHEN and CDR2 is SYDVKM. This CDR3 region has 12 residues. CDR3: CASRGDRVKAFF. The CDR3 nucleotides are TGTGCCAGCAGGGGGGACAGGGTAAAAGCTTTCTTT.

The chain joins TRBV13 to TRBJ1-6, with a weak D call TRBD1 (6 bases). This CDR3 is 14 amino acids long. V lost 5 bases and J lost 6, with 11 bases in between. Per the germline V gene, CDR1 is PRHDT and CDR2 is FYEKMQ (reference sequence). The CDR3: CASSQGQLNSPLHF. The CDR3 coding sequence is TGTGCCAGCAGCCAAGGACAGCTTAATTCACCCCTCCACTTT.

The CDR3 reads CASSSRAGELFF. As DNA, the CDR3 is TGTGCCAGCAGCTCCAGGGCTGGGGAGCTGTTTTTT. This chain uses TRBV6-5 with TRBJ2-2; D perhaps matches TRBD1 (5 bases). The length of the CDR3 is 12 residues. CDR1 is MNHEY and CDR2 is SVGAGI in the germline V gene. V dropped 6 bases and J dropped 8 bases, with 10 bases sitting between them.

The sample holds a few counts of this clone. The rearrangement joins TRBV5-4 to TRBJ2-5; the D gene is possibly TRBD2 (5 bases). The CDR3 sequence is 15 residues long. Germline V gives CDR1 SGHNT, CDR2 YYREEE (reference sequence). Trimming removed 2 bases at V and 5 bases at J, with 16 bases between. The CDR3 coding sequence is TGTGCCAGCAGCTTCGAGGGCGGCGTGCGGGAGACCCAGTACTTC. Residues: CASSFEGGVRETQYF. Filled out from reference TRBV5-4 and TRBJ2-5, the complete variable domain reads ETGVTQSPTHLIKTRGQQVTLRCSSQSGHNTVSWYQQALGQGPQFIFQYYREEENGRGNFPPRFSGLQFPNYSSELNVNALELDDSALYLCASSFEGGVRETQYFGPGTRLLVL.

This clone was seen only a few times. The chain employs TRBV7-9 and TRBJ1-3; the match to TRBD1 covers 8 bases. Trimming at V came to 5 bases and at J to 9 bases, leaving 6 bases not matched to a gene. The CDR3 is made up of 13 amino acids. The germline CDR1 and CDR2 sequences are SEHNR and FQNEAQ (reference sequence). The CDR3 region has the DNA TGTGCCAGCAGCCCGCAGGGGGCCGCCACCATATATTTT. Protein: CASSPQGAATIYF.

This chain connects TRBV4-2 to TRBJ2-7, with 7 bases matching TRBD1. Germline lookup yields CDR1 LGHNA and CDR2 YNFKEQ. V dropped 3 bases and J dropped 4; count of bases not matched to a gene: 3. The CDR3 spans 13 residues. The CDR3: CASSHPDRYEQYF. The CDR3 region has the DNA TGTGCCAGCAGCCACCCGGACAGGTACGAGCAGTACTTC.

The V gene is TRBV5-8, the J gene TRBJ2-5, with D hard to call. The CDR3 spans 13 residues. The V gene lost 0 bases and the J gene lost 7 bases, with 10 bases spanning the gap. Germline V gives CDR1 SGHTS, CDR2 YDEGEE. DNA of the CDR3: TGTGCCAGCAGCTTGGACCCGGTGCGGACCCAGTACTTC. It codes for CASSLDPVRTQYF.